This T cell receptor (beta chain) was recovered during a study of cytomegalovirus exposure and HLA in healthy donors. In germline, CDR1 is LGHNA, CDR2 YNFKEQ. The V end lost 0 bases, the J end lost 1 base, and 11 bases lay between the germline ends. The CDR3 length is 16 residues. Findings and limits, study-wide: It emerged from a later analysis that several of the most significant clusters appeared to be linked to common viral pathogens. Most CMV-associated TCR beta chains appeared HLA-restricted in a later analysis. According to an earlier analysis, most TCR beta V segments yielded productive rearrangements about 87% or about 30% of the time.

PCR amplification relied on 60 Vbeta primers (plus 13 Jbeta primers). Data came from immunoSEQ multiplex PCR; TCRdb stores just in-frame clones and leaves some out. Of approximately 73,000 clones in the sample, over 70% were seen once. Comment on this clone: Its cognate antigen is unknown.

The rearrangement uses TRBV4-2 and TRBJ2-3; weak D call: TRBD2 (5 bases). Source material: PBMCs. The receptor was isolated from a woman in her thirties or forties in good health and CMV-seropositive. CDR3 sequence reads: CASSQDAGGGTDTQYF. For the CDR3, the DNA is TGTGCCAGCAGCCAAGATGCGGGTGGTGGCACAGATACGCAGTATTTT.